Below are 23 T cell receptor beta chains sequenced from a single sample in a study of beta chain features in type 1 diabetes. What was sequenced were expressed TCRB transcripts, since all of the isolated RNA had been reverse transcribed. Profiled with immunoSEQ multiplex PCR; TCRdb holds only in-frame clones, not every one. The table includes a few hundred thousand clones, about 30% detected once. Sequences were obtained from naive CD4+ T cells from blood. The receptors here all came from a man younger than 35 in good health.

This clone appeared a few times. The CDR3 bases are TGTGCCAGCAGCGATGGAGGGACAGGGAATGAAAAACTGTTTTTT. Amino acid sequence: CASSDGGTGNEKLFF. The rearrangement joins TRBV9 to TRBJ1-4; 9 bases align to TRBD1. V trimming: 3 bases; J trimming: 5 bases; junction bases outside the gene matches: 5. The CDR3 is made up of 15 amino acids. Germline V CDR1 and CDR2: SGDLS, YYNGEE.

The sample holds a few counts of this clone. The chain carries TRBV10-3 and TRBJ2-5, with TRBD2 matching 8 bases. The CDR3 runs 14 residues. Germline CDR1 ENHRY, CDR2 SYGVKD. With V trimmed by 0 bases and J by 5 bases, 2 bases remained unmatched. The DNA for the CDR3 is TGTGCCATCAGTGAGTCTAGCGGGATCGAGACCCAGTACTTC. It is translated as CAISESSGIETQYF.

The table lists this clone with a few counts. This chain joins TRBV25-1 and TRBJ2-5; 13 bases agree with TRBD2. The CDR3 runs to 15 residues. J gave up 2 bases and V 6 bases, and 3 bases lay outside the gene matches. Germline CDR1 and CDR2: MGHDK and SYGVNS. The CDR3 loop is CASRGTSGVQETQYF. DNA of the CDR3: TGTGCCAGCAGAGGGACTAGCGGGGTACAAGAGACCCAGTACTTC.

V is TRBV6-5 and J is TRBJ2-2; 7 bases agree with TRBD1. With 5 bases clipped from V and 5 bases from J, the junction kept 5 bases outside the gene matches. The CDR3 spans 14 residues. CDR1 and CDR2 (germline): MNHEY, SVGAGI. The CDR3 DNA is TGTGCCAGCAGTCGGGACAGTAAGACCGGGGAGCTGTTTTTT. This sequence encodes CASSRDSKTGELFF.

The genes are TRBV6-5 and TRBJ2-7, with 10 nucleotides matching TRBD1. Germline CDR1 and CDR2: MNHEY and SVGAGI. The CDR3 runs 15 residues. Trimming at V came to 4 bases and at J to 6 bases, leaving 9 bases not matched to a gene. The CDR3 here is CASSSSGQGVTEQYF. The CDR3 DNA sequence: TGTGCCAGCAGTTCGTCCGGACAGGGGGTGACCGAGCAGTACTTC.

V and J are TRBV29-1 and TRBJ1-1; D gene unclear. There are 11 residues in the CDR3. The V and J ends lost 4 bases and 11 bases respectively, with 14 bases between them. Per the germline V gene, CDR1 is SQVTM and CDR2 is ANQGSEA. The CDR3 here is CSVVDPGVAFF. CDR3 DNA sequence: TGCAGCGTTGTAGACCCCGGGGTGGCTTTCTTT.

This clone was observed a few times. The chain joins TRBV30 to TRBJ1-2; tentative D call: TRBD1 (6 bases). Looked up from germline, CDR1 is GTSNPN and CDR2 is SVGIG (reference sequence). The V end lost 3 bases, the J end lost 5 bases, and 13 bases lay between the germline ends. CDR3 size: 13 residues. CDR3 amino acids: CAWRPQGPYGYTF. For the CDR3, the DNA is TGTGCCTGGAGGCCCCAGGGGCCATATGGCTACACCTTC.

This chain links TRBV18 with TRBJ2-7, with D possibly TRBD2 on 5 matching bases. The CDR3 is 14 amino acids. Germline CDR1 is KGHSH and CDR2 is LQKENI. With 1 base removed from V and 4 bases from J, the gap between germline ends came to 11 bases. The CDR3 region has the DNA TGTGCCAGCTCACCACTCGGGGTGACTTACGAGCAGTACTTC. Its translation is CASSPLGVTYEQYF. Complete variable domain (other parts from reference TRBV18 and TRBJ2-7): NAGVMQNPRHLVRRRGQEARLRCSPMKGHSHVYWYRQLPEEGLKFMVYLQKENIIDESGMPKERFSAEFPKEGPSILRIQQVVRGDSAAYFCASSPLGVTYEQYFGPGTRLTVT.

The chain has TRBV5-1 and TRBJ2-1; D unresolved. This CDR3 spans 13 amino acids. V was trimmed by 0 bases and J by 6 bases, leaving 7 bases between them. The germline CDR1 and CDR2 sequences are SGHRS and YFSETQ. The CDR3 region is CASSLDNSNEQFF. Here the CDR3 DNA reads TGCGCCAGCAGCTTGGACAACTCCAATGAGCAGTTCTTC.

V usage is TRBV5-1 and J usage is TRBJ2-1; 7 bases are a match to TRBD2. V gave up 5 bases and J gave up 5 bases; unmatched junction bases: 13. CDR1 and CDR2 (germline): SGHRS, YFSETQ. This CDR3 contains 16 residues. Written as DNA, the CDR3 is TGCGCCAGCAGTAGGCTGGGAGCGGGACCGGACAATGAGCAGTTCTTC. Amino acid sequence: CASSRLGAGPDNEQFF.

The J gene is TRBJ2-3, the V gene TRBV9, with TRBD1 matching 8 bases. With V trimmed by 2 bases and J by 5 bases, 4 bases remained unmatched. The length of the CDR3 is 14 residues. Germline values: CDR1 SGDLS, CDR2 YYNGEE. The CDR3 here is CASSVRQGIDTQYF. In DNA, the CDR3 is TGTGCCAGCAGCGTCCGACAGGGGATAGATACGCAGTATTTT.

The chain uses TRBV7-3 and TRBJ1-3; no definite D call. The CDR3 totals 15 residues. CDR1 and CDR2 from the germline V gene are SGHTA and FQGTGA. The V and J ends lost 4 bases and 4 bases respectively, with 14 bases between them. In DNA form, the CDR3 reads TGTGCCAGCAGCTCCCAAGGGCCTCCCGGAAACACCATATATTTT. This codes for CASSSQGPPGNTIYF.

This clone came up a few times. This sequence joins TRBV7-9 and TRBJ1-2; D is uncertain. There are 12 residues in the CDR3. Germline V gives CDR1 SEHNR, CDR2 FQNEAQ (reference sequence). The V gene lost 5 bases and the J gene lost 5 bases, with 9 bases spanning the gap. The CDR3 sequence: CASSGNWYGYTF. In DNA, the CDR3 is TGTGCCAGCAGCGGCAACTGGTATGGCTACACCTTC.

The J gene is TRBJ1-2, the V gene TRBV29-1, with 10 positions matching TRBD1. Germline loops: CDR1 SQVTM, CDR2 ANQGSEA. V dropped 0 bases and J dropped 7; count of bases not matched to a gene: 8. The CDR3 is 15 amino acids. CDR3 sequence (DNA): TGCAGCGTTGAAGATCAGAGACAGGGGGCTGCTGGCTACACCTTC. It specifies CSVEDQRQGAAGYTF.

The sample holds a few counts of this clone. V is TRBV5-1 and J is TRBJ2-3; perhaps TRBD1 as D (5 bases). The CDR3 has 14 amino acids. Trimming took off 5 bases at V and 0 bases at J, with 10 bases between the two ends. Per the germline V gene, CDR1 is SGHRS and CDR2 is YFSETQ. The DNA for the CDR3 is TGCGCCAGCAGTCGCCAGGGAAGCACAGATACGCAGTATTTT. Amino acids: CASSRQGSTDTQYF. The complete variable domain, with remaining parts taken from reference TRBV5-1 and TRBJ2-3, reads KAGVTQTPRYLIKTRGQQVTLSCSPISGHRSVSWYQQTPGQGLQFLFEYFSETQRNKGNFPGRFSGRQFSNSRSEMNVSTLELGDSALYLCASSRQGSTDTQYFGPGTRLTVL.

V and J are TRBV15 and TRBJ1-4; 7 nucleotides agree with TRBD1. The trim removed 5 bases at V and 3 bases at J, leaving 6 bases unmatched. Germline V gene data show CDR1 as LNHNV and CDR2 as YYDKDF (reference sequence). The CDR3 is made up of 15 amino acids. The CDR3 nucleotides read TGTGCCACCAGCCCTACAGGGGAGCCTAATGAAAAACTGTTTTTT. Residues: CATSPTGEPNEKLFF.

The chain employs TRBV29-1 and TRBJ1-1; D uncertain. Trimming pared 8 bases from V and 3 bases from J, leaving 19 bases between. Per germline, CDR1 SQVTM and CDR2 ANQGSEA. CDR3 size: 14 residues. The CDR3 DNA is TGCAGCTCCGAGCGATTTTCCCAGGACACTGAAGCTTTCTTT. Translating gives CSSERFSQDTEAFF. Full variable domain (remainder filled in from reference TRBV29-1 and TRBJ1-1): SAVISQKPSRDICQRGTSLTIQCQVDSQVTMMFWYRQQPGQSLTLIATANQGSEATYESGFVIDKFPISRPNLTFSTLTVSNMSPEDSSIYLCSSERFSQDTEAFFGQGTRLTVV.

This sequence joins TRBV6-5 and TRBJ2-1; TRBD2 matches at 10 bases. The CDR3 sequence is 15 residues long. Trimming cost V 2 bases and J 6 bases; bases outside gene matches: 4. From germline, CDR1 is MNHEY and CDR2 SVGAGI. The CDR3 DNA sequence: TGTGCCAGCAGTTACGGAGCGGGAGGGGGCAATGAGCAGTTCTTC. Residues: CASSYGAGGGNEQFF.

There are a few counts of this clone. The chain uses TRBV28 and TRBJ2-6; D is ambiguous. Germline V gene sequence: CDR1 MDHEN, CDR2 SYDVKM. The CDR3 runs to 17 residues. V was clipped by 6 bases and J by 0 bases, with 15 bases between them. This chain's CDR3 is CASSPALRSSGANVLTF. DNA of the CDR3: TGTGCCAGCAGCCCAGCCCTAAGAAGCTCTGGGGCCAACGTCCTGACTTTC.

This clone was counted between two and nine times. This chain joins TRBV30 and TRBJ1-4; D is uncertain. CDR3 length: 15 amino acids. The V end was cut by 0 bases, the J end by 5 bases, with 13 bases between. Germline V gene data show CDR1 as GTSNPN and CDR2 as SVGIG (reference sequence). Here the CDR3 reads CAWSVRRRLNEKLFF. The CDR3 DNA is TGTGCCTGGAGTGTACGGCGGAGACTCAATGAAAAACTGTTTTTT.

This clone was recorded a few times. The V call is TRBV14, the J call TRBJ2-7; maybe TRBD1 (5 bases). V was clipped by 4 bases and J by 2 bases, with 15 bases between them. The germline V gene has CDR1 SGHDN and CDR2 FVKESK. The CDR3 has 15 amino acids. CDR3 nucleotide sequence: TGTGCCAGCAGCCCGACTTTGACAGCCCCCTACGAGCAGTACTTC. It yields the protein CASSPTLTAPYEQYF.

About this clone itself: The sample carries other DNA sequences with the same CDR3. The genes are TRBV20-1 and TRBJ2-1; D remains unclear. The CDR3 runs 10 residues. CDR1 DFQATT and CDR2 SNEGSKA come from the germline V gene (reference sequence). V was pared by 5 bases and J by 4 bases, with 3 bases between. CDR3 bases: TGCAGTGCTCTTTACAATGAGCAGTTCTTC. Its translation: CSALYNEQFF.

This clone has a handful of counts. CDR3 nucleotide sequence: TGTGCCAGCAGTGAACCCGATACGCAGTATTTT. Its translation: CASSEPDTQYF. The V call is TRBV2, the J call TRBJ2-3, with no clear D. CDR1 is SNHLY and CDR2 is FYNNEI in the germline V gene. The CDR3 runs 11 residues. V lost 2 bases, J lost 6 bases, and 3 bases lay in between.